One sample yielded the 25 T cell receptor beta chains listed below, sequenced in a study of cytomegalovirus exposure and HLA in healthy donors (dated by TCRdb to between 2016 and 2019). The method was the immunoSEQ multiplex PCR assay. For the multiplex PCR, a mixture combining 60 forward primers for TCR Vbeta segments and 13 reverse primers for TCR Jbeta segments was used. TCRdb holds this immuneACCESS table with in-frame rearrangements only. Some clones are missing; in checked studies, unresolved V genes explain under half, and the rest has no known cause. The sample profile shows fewer than 200,000 clones; approximately 71% of them were found once. The ten largest clones take up about 1.6% of the sample. The source material was PBMCs. Receptors were obtained from a girl aged 5-17 years in good health and CMV-seronegative.

This chain connects TRBV19 to TRBJ1-5; tentatively, D is TRBD1 (6 bases). Per the germline V gene, CDR1 is LNHDA and CDR2 is SQIVND (reference sequence). The CDR3 covers 15 residues. Deletions cut 2 bases from V and 6 bases from J, with 14 bases between. CDR3 nucleotides: TGTGCCAGTAGTATAATCGGGGGGCTAGGTCAGCCCCAGCATTTT. Protein sequence: CASSIIGGLGQPQHF.

This sequence joins TRBV6-6 and TRBJ1-5; a possible D gene is TRBD1 (5 bases). The CDR3 consists of 15 residues. The ends were cut back, 6 bases at V and 2 bases at J, with 14 bases in the middle. Germline CDR1 reads MNHNY; CDR2 reads SVGAGI (reference sequence). CDR3 amino acids: CASRKEGKGNQPQHF. CDR3 DNA: TGTGCCAGCAGGAAGGAGGGGAAGGGCAATCAGCCCCAGCATTTT.

This clone was observed a few times. The rearrangement uses TRBV18 and TRBJ1-5, with D perhaps TRBD1 (5 bases). The CDR3 is made up of 14 amino acids. V was trimmed by 4 bases and J by 5 bases, leaving 12 bases between them. Germline CDR1 KGHSH, CDR2 LQKENI. CDR3 in amino acids: CASSRGGTDQPQHF. CDR3 in DNA: TGTGCCAGCTCACGGGGGGGAACGGATCAGCCCCAGCATTTT.

This rearrangement joins TRBV21-1 to TRBJ1-1; the D segment call TRBD1 is taken from the table without a DNA check. TRBV21-1 is tagged as a pseudogene. The CDR3 extends over 16 amino acids. CDR3 amino acids: CASSYRGELLNTEAFF. As DNA, the CDR3 is TGTGCCAGCAGTTACAGGGGCGAACTATTGAACACTGAAGCTTTCTTT.

This clone was observed a single time. V usage is TRBV6-1 and J usage is TRBJ1-1; 7 bases map to TRBD1. The germline V gene encodes CDR1 MNHNS and CDR2 SASEGT. With V trimmed by 4 bases and J by 12 bases, 14 bases remained unmatched. This CDR3 is 14 amino acids long. The CDR3 DNA follows: TGTGCCAGCAGTGGCGATGGAGGGGGCCTGAGAACTTTCTTT. This sequence encodes CASSGDGGGLRTFF.

V and J are TRBV5-1 and TRBJ1-4, with TRBD1 matching 7 bases. The CDR3 runs to 14 residues. Germline V gene lookup returns CDR1 SGHRS and CDR2 YFSETQ. V was pared by 4 bases and J by 5 bases, with 5 bases of the junction left unmatched. The CDR3 DNA reads as TGCGCCAGCAGCCCGACAGGGTGGAATGAAAAACTGTTTTTT. It codes for CASSPTGWNEKLFF.

This chain links TRBV7-2 with TRBJ1-2, with D tentatively TRBD1 (6 bases). Germline V gene lookup returns CDR1 SGHTA and CDR2 FQGNSA. The V end was cut by 3 bases, the J end by 1 base, with 9 bases between. This CDR3 comprises 14 residues. CDR3 protein: CASSFGRGNYGYTF. As DNA, the CDR3 is TGTGCCAGCAGCTTTGGCAGGGGTAACTATGGCTACACCTTC.

CDR3 sequence reads: CASRGLSTGEETQYF. The CDR3 bases are TGTGCCAGCAGGGGCCTTTCGACAGGGGAAGAGACCCAGTACTTC. J is TRBJ2-5 and V is TRBV6-5; 8 bases fit TRBD1. V gave up 6 bases and J gave up 3 bases; unmatched junction bases: 9. In germline, CDR1 is MNHEY, CDR2 SVGAGI. CDR3 length: 15 residues.

This clone turned up a few times. This chain uses TRBV10-3 with TRBJ2-7, with 8 nucleotides matching TRBD1. Germline V gives CDR1 ENHRY, CDR2 SYGVKD. This CDR3 contains 16 residues. The V and J ends lost 2 bases and 7 bases, in that order; junction bases with no gene match: 13. CDR3 residues: CAISELRDRRELEQYF. CDR3 DNA: TGTGCCATCAGTGAGCTCCGGGACAGGCGGGAACTGGAGCAGTACTTC.

The J gene is TRBJ1-1, the V gene TRBV5-6; tentatively, D is TRBD1 (6 bases). The germline V gene has CDR1 SGHDT and CDR2 YYEEEE. This CDR3 region has 14 residues. V dropped 0 bases and J dropped 3 bases, with 9 bases sitting between them. CDR3: CASSLATGYTEAFF. The CDR3 nucleotides are TGTGCCAGCAGCTTGGCAACAGGGTACACTGAAGCTTTCTTT.

The rearrangement uses TRBV7-9 and TRBJ1-2; possible D gene TRBD1, 5 bases. V was clipped by 0 bases and J by 4 bases, with 15 bases between them. The CDR3 runs to 16 residues. Per the germline V gene, CDR1 is SEHNR and CDR2 is FQNEAQ (reference sequence). The CDR3 is CASSLALGGTGYGYTF. CDR3 sequence (DNA): TGTGCCAGCAGCTTAGCGCTGGGGGGGACGGGCTATGGCTACACCTTC.

The chain carries TRBV11-1 and TRBJ2-5; 15 bases line up with TRBD2. This CDR3 region has 15 residues. Trimming at V came to 4 bases and at J to 4 bases, leaving 1 base not matched to a gene. In germline, CDR1 is SGHAT, CDR2 FQDESV (reference sequence). DNA of the CDR3: TGTGCCAGCAGCTGGACTAGCGGGGGGGGAGAGACCCAGTACTTC. Amino acid sequence: CASSWTSGGGETQYF.

The chain has TRBV7-3 and TRBJ2-1; D is unclear. V was cut by 4 bases and J by 6 bases, with 13 bases left in between. CDR1 and CDR2 (germline): SGHTA, FQGTGA. The CDR3 length is 14 residues. The CDR3 sequence is CASSSSHSSNEQFF. Written as DNA, the CDR3 is TGTGCCAGCAGCTCCTCCCATAGCAGCAATGAGCAGTTCTTC.

The J gene is TRBJ2-2, the V gene TRBV6-5; D call uncertain. V was shortened by 3 bases and J by 5 bases, with 4 bases between the two germline ends. The CDR3 has 12 amino acids. Germline CDR1 is MNHEY and CDR2 is SVGAGI. As DNA, the CDR3 is TGTGCCAGCAGTTATAGTACCGGGGAGCTGTTTTTT. Translated, it gives CASSYSTGELFF.

The J gene is TRBJ2-2, the V gene TRBV12-5; 10 nucleotides match TRBD1. Germline values: CDR1 LGHNT, CDR2 FRNRAP. The ends lost 3 bases at V and 4 bases at J; junction bases unmatched: 11. This CDR3 comprises 18 residues. CDR3 sequence reads: CASGFWRQGARGTGELFF. In DNA form, the CDR3 reads TGTGCTAGTGGTTTTTGGCGACAGGGGGCCCGGGGCACCGGGGAGCTGTTTTTT.

J is TRBJ1-5 and V is TRBV10-3; 7 nucleotides align to TRBD1. V gave up 3 bases and J gave up 4 bases; unmatched junction bases: 6. Looked up from germline, CDR1 is ENHRY and CDR2 is SYGVKD. CDR3 length: 15 amino acids. The CDR3 DNA is TGTGCCATCAGTGAAGCAGGGGGTGGGAATCAGCCCCAGCATTTT. Translated, it gives CAISEAGGGNQPQHF.

This chain links TRBV27 with TRBJ2-5; no clear D. Germline lookup yields CDR1 MNHEY and CDR2 SMNVEV (reference sequence). V lost 3 bases to trimming and J lost 3 bases, with 8 bases between them. The CDR3 extends over 13 amino acids. This CDR3 is CASSFLGEETQYF. The CDR3 coding sequence is TGTGCCAGCAGTTTTTTAGGAGAAGAGACCCAGTACTTC.

This CDR3 is CASSVQDTEAFF. The CDR3 bases are TGTGCCAGCAGCGTACAGGACACTGAAGCTTTCTTT. The gene calls are TRBV9 and TRBJ1-1; D is uncertain. V lost 1 base to trimming and J lost 3 bases, with 4 bases between them. The CDR3 covers 12 residues. Germline CDR1 and CDR2: SGDLS and YYNGEE. Based on the CDR3 plus reference TRBV9 and TRBJ1-1, the full variable domain is DSGVTQTPKHLITATGQRVTLRCSPRSGDLSVYWYQQSLDQGLQFLIQYYNGEERAKGNILERFSAQQFPDLHSELNLSSLELGDSALYFCASSVQDTEAFFGQGTRLTVV.

This clone was counted a single time. V is TRBV2 and J is TRBJ2-2, with D possibly being TRBD2 (7 bases). The CDR3 extends over 14 amino acids. The germline V gene has CDR1 SNHLY and CDR2 FYNNEI. Trimming took 6 bases from V and 5 from J, leaving 13 bases between them. CDR3 loop: CASSRGAGTGELFF. DNA for the CDR3: TGTGCCAGCAGCCGGGGGGCAGGGACCGGGGAGCTGTTTTTT.

The chain carries TRBV7-9 and TRBJ2-7; D gene uncertain. Germline loops: CDR1 SEHNR, CDR2 FQNEAQ (reference sequence). V was trimmed by 5 bases and J by 4 bases, leaving 12 bases between them. CDR3 length equals 13 residues. The CDR3: CASSPGGKYEQYF. The CDR3 DNA follows: TGTGCCAGCAGCCCCGGCGGCAAGTACGAGCAGTACTTC.

This chain uses TRBV25-1 with TRBJ2-7, with D perhaps matching TRBD2 (6 bases). The CDR3 sequence is 15 residues long. The germline CDR1 and CDR2 sequences are MGHDK and SYGVNS. V was pared by 6 bases and J by 3 bases, with 18 bases between. The DNA for the CDR3 is TGTGCCAGCAGAATCCCCGGAGGGAGTGACTACGAGCAGTACTTC. Amino acids: CASRIPGGSDYEQYF.

In this sample, this clone turned up a few times. The chain has TRBV13 and TRBJ2-5, with 7 nucleotides matching TRBD1. In germline, CDR1 is PRHDT, CDR2 FYEKMQ (reference sequence). The CDR3 is 15 residues long. The V gene end was trimmed by 3 bases and the J gene end by 2 bases; junction bases not matched to a gene: 6. This chain's CDR3 is CASSFITGAQETQYF. The CDR3 nucleotides are TGTGCCAGCAGCTTCATAACAGGGGCACAAGAGACCCAGTACTTC.

This rearrangement joins TRBV11-1 to TRBJ2-3; D is possibly TRBD1 (6 bases). The CDR3 covers 13 residues. Germline V gene data show CDR1 as SGHAT and CDR2 as FQDESV (reference sequence). Trimming took off 10 bases at V and 2 bases at J, with 13 bases between the two ends. DNA of the CDR3: TGTGCCACCAACAGGGACCCCACAGATACGCAGTATTTT. Amino acid sequence: CATNRDPTDTQYF.

This clone appeared a few times. V gene TRBV6-5 combines with J gene TRBJ2-3; D is unclear. This CDR3 has 15 amino acids. The germline V and J ends were trimmed by 6 bases and 0 bases, with 13 bases remaining between them. The germline CDR1 and CDR2 sequences are MNHEY and SVGAGI. The CDR3 spells CASSREPSSTDTQYF. The CDR3 DNA reads as TGTGCCAGCAGCCGAGAACCCTCTAGCACAGATACGCAGTATTTT.

V gene TRBV5-5 combines with J gene TRBJ1-2; D uncertain. This CDR3 spans 14 amino acids. Germline V lookup: CDR1 SGHKS, CDR2 YYEKEE (reference sequence). V gave up 2 bases and J gave up 8 bases, with 16 bases separating them. The CDR3 DNA reads as TGTGCCAGCAGCTTCCGTTTGTCGGGGTTGGGCTACACCTTC. Protein product: CASSFRLSGLGYTF.